Shown below are 11 T cell receptor beta chains from a single sample sequenced in a study of T-cell memory formation after mild COVID-19. TCRdb recomputed calls from the 5' RACE reads with MiXCR, one row per CDR3 protein. The profile covers 350,000 to 500,000 distinct CDR3 sequences, with 15% to 20% appearing a single time and roughly 21% taken by the ten largest. Sequencing was performed on PBMCs or a T cell subset sorted from them (not recorded which). The receptor source for this set is a man aged 18 to 29 who had mild COVID-19 (a few samples of this study predate the infection). Cell type and time point are not known.

This clonotype was detected ten times or more. J is TRBJ2-2 and V is TRBV7-2; 12 bases agree with TRBD2. This CDR3 contains 15 residues. After removal of 5 bases from V and 6 bases from J, the junction contained 4 bases not matched to a gene. Germline V gives CDR1 SGHTA, CDR2 FQGNSA. The CDR3 loop is CASSPTSGGAGELFF. The CDR3 region has the DNA TGTGCCAGCAGCCCGACTAGCGGGGGTGCCGGGGAGCTGTTTTTT.

The V and J genes are TRBV2 and TRBJ2-3; D is possibly TRBD2 (6 bases). This CDR3 region has 16 residues. V was shortened by 3 bases and J by 6 bases, with 19 bases between the two germline ends. Germline V CDR1 and CDR2: SNHLY, FYNNEI. The DNA of the CDR3 is TGTGCCAGCAGTGACCGGGACTCACGCTTAAGGGATACGCAGTATTTT. Translated, it gives CASSDRDSRLRDTQYF.

V usage is TRBV11-2 and J usage is TRBJ2-5, with a weak D call TRBD2 (7 bases). This CDR3 spans 14 amino acids. CDR1 is SGHAT and CDR2 is FQNNGV in the germline V gene. The V end was cut by 5 bases, the J end by 4 bases, with 14 bases between. CDR3 nucleotides: TGTGCCAGCAGCAGGGGGGGAGCGAGAGAGACCCAGTACTTC. This encodes CASSRGGARETQYF.

The table lists this clonotype with many counts. As DNA, the CDR3 is TGTGCCAGCAGCTTCACGGGCCAGGGAAACACCATATATTTT. It encodes CASSFTGQGNTIYF. The chain carries TRBV7-9 and TRBJ1-3; no clear D gene. Trimming took 3 bases from V and 4 from J, leaving 10 bases between them. CDR1 is SEHNR, CDR2 FQNEAQ, per germline (reference sequence). This CDR3 has 14 residues.

J is TRBJ1-5 and V is TRBV20-1; D uncertain. Trimming stripped 3 bases from V and 0 bases from J, with 9 bases between. CDR3 length: 14 residues. The germline V gene has CDR1 DFQATT and CDR2 SNEGSKA (reference sequence). The CDR3 loop reads CSARRQYSNQPQHF. The CDR3 coding sequence is TGCAGTGCTAGGCGGCAGTATAGCAATCAGCCCCAGCATTTT.

This clonotype was counted between two and nine times. The rearrangement joins TRBV2 to TRBJ1-3, with D uncertain. Between the trimmed V and J ends, which lost 6 bases and 2 bases, there was a span of 17 bases. Germline loops: CDR1 SNHLY, CDR2 FYNNEI. The CDR3 extends over 16 amino acids. In nucleotides, the CDR3 is TGTGCCAGCAGCCCCAACTGGCTTCGAGCTGGAAACACCATATATTTT. Protein: CASSPNWLRAGNTIYF.

Only a few counts were recorded for this clonotype. This chain joins TRBV6-2 or TRBV6-3 and TRBJ1-1; D is perhaps TRBD1 (5 bases). The CDR3 has 13 residues. The germline V and J ends were trimmed by 2 bases and 5 bases, with 9 bases remaining between them. Looked up from germline, CDR1 is MNHEY and CDR2 is SVGEGT. The CDR3 protein is CASSYPQVTEAFF. For the CDR3, the DNA is TGTGCCAGCAGTTACCCACAGGTAACTGAAGCTTTCTTT.

The chain recombines TRBV6-6 with TRBJ2-7; a possible D gene is TRBD1 (5 bases). V lost 0 bases and J lost 6, with 18 bases in between. The CDR3 extends over 16 amino acids. Germline V gene sequence: CDR1 MNHNY, CDR2 SVGAGI (reference sequence). As DNA, the CDR3 is TGTGCCAGCAGTTACTCGAAATCGCCAGGGCTGGGCGAGCAGTACGTC. This translates into CASSYSKSPGLGEQYV.

The sample holds a few counts of this clonotype. V usage is TRBV5-6 and J usage is TRBJ1-2; the D is unclear. V was shortened by 1 base and J by 1 base, with 8 bases between the two germline ends. CDR3 length: 14 amino acids. CDR1 is SGHDT and CDR2 is YYEEEE in the germline V gene. The CDR3 sequence: CASSLLRLNYGYTF. CDR3 sequence (DNA): TGTGCCAGCAGCTTGCTCAGACTTAACTATGGCTACACCTTC.

This chain links TRBV7-6 with TRBJ1-1, with TRBD1 matching 9 bases. J was trimmed by 0 bases and V by 5 bases; bases with no gene match: 10. Germline-derived CDR1 and CDR2 are SGHVS and FNYEAQ. The CDR3 length is 17 residues. The CDR3 nucleotides are TGTGCCAGCAGCCAGTACTCGGGACAGGGATTGAACACTGAAGCTTTCTTT. It codes for CASSQYSGQGLNTEAFF.

This clonotype was seen more than once but under ten times. This chain links TRBV5-1 with TRBJ1-2, with unresolved D. V was shortened by 3 bases and J by 2 bases, with 11 bases between the two germline ends. The CDR3 has 14 residues. CDR1 is SGHRS and CDR2 is YFSETQ in the germline V gene. In DNA form, the CDR3 reads TGCGCCAGCAGCTCCGGCTTGACAAACTATGGCTACACCTTC. Translating gives CASSSGLTNYGYTF.